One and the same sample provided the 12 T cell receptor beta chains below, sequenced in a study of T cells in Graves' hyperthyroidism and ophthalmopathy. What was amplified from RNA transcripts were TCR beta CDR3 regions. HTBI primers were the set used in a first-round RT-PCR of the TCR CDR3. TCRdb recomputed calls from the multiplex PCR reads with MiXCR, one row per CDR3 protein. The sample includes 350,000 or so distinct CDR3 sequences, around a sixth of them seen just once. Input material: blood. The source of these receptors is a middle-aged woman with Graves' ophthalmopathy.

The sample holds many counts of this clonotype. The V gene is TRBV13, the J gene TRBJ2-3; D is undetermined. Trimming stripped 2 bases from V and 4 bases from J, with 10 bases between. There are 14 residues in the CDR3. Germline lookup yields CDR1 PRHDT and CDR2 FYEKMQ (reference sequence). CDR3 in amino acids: CASSLRPEPDTQYF. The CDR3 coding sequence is TGTGCCAGCAGCTTAAGGCCCGAGCCAGATACGCAGTATTTT.

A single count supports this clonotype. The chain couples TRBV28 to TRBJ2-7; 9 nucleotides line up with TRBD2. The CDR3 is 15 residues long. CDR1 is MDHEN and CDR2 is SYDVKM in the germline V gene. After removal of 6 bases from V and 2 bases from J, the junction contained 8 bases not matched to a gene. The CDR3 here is CASRAAGGEAYEQYF. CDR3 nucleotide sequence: TGTGCCAGCAGGGCAGCGGGGGGCGAAGCCTACGAGCAGTACTTC.

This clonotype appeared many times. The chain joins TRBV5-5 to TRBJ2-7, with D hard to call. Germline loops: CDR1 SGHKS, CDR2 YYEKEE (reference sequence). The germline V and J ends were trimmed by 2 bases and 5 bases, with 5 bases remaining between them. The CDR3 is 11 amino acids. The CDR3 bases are TGTGCCAGCAGCTTTGATCACGAGCAGTACTTC. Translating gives CASSFDHEQYF.

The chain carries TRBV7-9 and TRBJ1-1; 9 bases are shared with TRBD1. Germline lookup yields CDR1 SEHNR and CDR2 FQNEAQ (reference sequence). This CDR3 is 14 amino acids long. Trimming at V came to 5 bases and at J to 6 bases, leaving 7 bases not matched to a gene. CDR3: CASSPGTGFAEAFF. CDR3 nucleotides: TGTGCCAGCAGCCCCGGGACAGGGTTCGCTGAAGCTTTCTTT.

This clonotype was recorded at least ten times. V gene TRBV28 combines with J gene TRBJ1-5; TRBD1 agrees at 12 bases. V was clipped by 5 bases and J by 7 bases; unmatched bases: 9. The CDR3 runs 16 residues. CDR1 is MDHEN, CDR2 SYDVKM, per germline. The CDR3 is CASSPEGQGAGQPQHF. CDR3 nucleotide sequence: TGTGCCAGCAGTCCGGAGGGACAGGGGGCCGGGCAGCCCCAGCATTTT.

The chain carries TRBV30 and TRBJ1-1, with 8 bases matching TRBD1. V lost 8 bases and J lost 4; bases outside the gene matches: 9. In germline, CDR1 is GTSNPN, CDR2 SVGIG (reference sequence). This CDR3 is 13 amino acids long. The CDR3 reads CAGQGRLGTEAFF. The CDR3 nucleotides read TGTGCCGGACAGGGTCGGTTGGGCACTGAAGCTTTCTTT.

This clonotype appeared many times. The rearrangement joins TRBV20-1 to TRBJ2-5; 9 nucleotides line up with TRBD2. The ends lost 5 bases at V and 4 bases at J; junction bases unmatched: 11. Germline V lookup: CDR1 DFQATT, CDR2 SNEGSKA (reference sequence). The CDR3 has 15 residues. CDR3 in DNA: TGCAGTGCTCCTCGCCCGCTAGCGGGAAGAGAGACCCAGTACTTC. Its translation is CSAPRPLAGRETQYF.

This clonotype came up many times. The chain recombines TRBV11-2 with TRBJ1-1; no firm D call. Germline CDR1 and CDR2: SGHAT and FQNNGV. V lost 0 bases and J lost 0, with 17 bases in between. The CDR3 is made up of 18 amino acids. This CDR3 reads CASSLEVLVGNMNTEAFF. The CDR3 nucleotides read TGTGCCAGCAGCTTAGAGGTCCTCGTGGGGAACATGAACACTGAAGCTTTCTTT.

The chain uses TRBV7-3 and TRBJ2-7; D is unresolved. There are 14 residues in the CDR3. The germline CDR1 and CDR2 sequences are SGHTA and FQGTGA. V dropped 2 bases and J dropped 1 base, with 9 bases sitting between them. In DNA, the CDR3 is TGTGCCAGCAGCTTAGGCGTAGTATCCTACGAGCAGTACTTC. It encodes CASSLGVVSYEQYF.

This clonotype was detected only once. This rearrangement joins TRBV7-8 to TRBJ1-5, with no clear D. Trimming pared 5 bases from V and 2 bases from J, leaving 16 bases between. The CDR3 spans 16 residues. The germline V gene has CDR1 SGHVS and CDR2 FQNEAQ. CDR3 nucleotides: TGTGCCAGCAGCCCCGTGGGGAGTTTGGGCAATCAGCCCCAGCATTTT. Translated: CASSPVGSLGNQPQHF.

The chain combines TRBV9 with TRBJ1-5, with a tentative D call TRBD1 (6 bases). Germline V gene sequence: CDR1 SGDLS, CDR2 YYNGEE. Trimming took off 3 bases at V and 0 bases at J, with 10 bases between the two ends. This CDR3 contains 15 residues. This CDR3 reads CASSATGHSNQPQHF. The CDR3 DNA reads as TGTGCCAGCAGCGCTACGGGACATAGCAATCAGCCCCAGCATTTT.

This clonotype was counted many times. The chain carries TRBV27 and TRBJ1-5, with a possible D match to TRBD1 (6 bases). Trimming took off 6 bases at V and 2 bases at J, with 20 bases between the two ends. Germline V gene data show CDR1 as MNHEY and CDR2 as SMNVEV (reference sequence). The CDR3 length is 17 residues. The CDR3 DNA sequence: TGTGCCAGCAGACTTACAGGGCCCACGCATGGCAATCAGCCCCAGCATTTT. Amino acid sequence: CASRLTGPTHGNQPQHF.